Presented here are 20 T cell receptor beta chains from one specimen sequenced in a study of post-analysis software for immune sequencing data. Study results and caveats: Comparison of patients with controls showed five TRBV segments more frequent in patients, TRBV5-6, TRBV5-1 and TRBV20-1 among them.

Unique molecular identifiers had been added to the TCR beta cDNA libraries. TCRdb redid the calling of the PCR reads with MiXCR, one entry per CDR3 protein. This table holds hundreds of thousands of distinct CDR3 sequences, approximately 60% found once. For these receptors, no antigen is known. Specimen: blood. Source of these receptors: a girl between 2 and 10 years old with multiple sclerosis.

A few counts support this clonotype. J is TRBJ2-7 and V is TRBV7-2; no firm D call. Deletions cut 3 bases from V and 3 bases from J, with 9 bases between. This CDR3 is built from 13 residues. CDR1 is SGHTA and CDR2 is FQGNSA in the germline V gene. CDR3 bases: TGTGCCAGCAGCTTCCCAGGAGTCTACGAGCAGTACTTC. Its translation is CASSFPGVYEQYF.

This clonotype was seen a handful of times. This sequence joins TRBV20-1 and TRBJ2-5, with TRBD1 matching over 9 bases. Losses at the gene ends were 3 bases for V and 4 bases for J; bases not matched to a gene: 9. The length of the CDR3 is 15 residues. The germline V gene has CDR1 DFQATT and CDR2 SNEGSKA (reference sequence). The CDR3 reads CSARGGQGRGETQYF. As DNA, the CDR3 is TGCAGTGCTAGGGGGGGACAGGGACGTGGAGAGACCCAGTACTTC.

This chain joins TRBV27 and TRBJ1-2; a weak D match, TRBD1 (6 bases). Germline V gene lookup returns CDR1 MNHEY and CDR2 SMNVEV (reference sequence). Trimming took 5 bases from V and 7 from J, leaving 11 bases between them. This CDR3 is built from 12 residues. As DNA, the CDR3 is TGTGCCAGCAGTCCTCTGGGGGCTGGCTACACCTTC. Amino acids: CASSPLGAGYTF.

There are a few counts of this clonotype. The chain carries TRBV7-9 and TRBJ2-1; D is possibly TRBD1 or TRBD2 (5 bases each). The V and J ends lost 5 bases and 1 base respectively, with 15 bases between them. The CDR3 sequence is 16 residues long. CDR1 SEHNR and CDR2 FQNEAQ come from the germline V gene (reference sequence). The CDR3 spells CASSPGSGASYNEQFF. CDR3 bases: TGTGCCAGCAGCCCCGGCTCCGGGGCTTCCTACAATGAGCAGTTCTTC.

J is TRBJ2-5 and V is TRBV10-3; TRBD2 aligns across 7 bases. The J segment lost 0 bases and the V segment lost 2 bases, leaving 3 bases of the junction unmatched. Germline lookup yields CDR1 ENHRY and CDR2 SYGVKD. CDR3 length: 15 residues. For the CDR3, the DNA is TGTGCCATCAGTGAGAATAGCGGGTACCAAGAGACCCAGTACTTC. This translates into CAISENSGYQETQYF.

This clonotype was found a few times. The CDR3 DNA sequence: TGTGCCAGCAGCTTAGAGGTTAACAATGAGCAGTTCTTC. It encodes CASSLEVNNEQFF. The chain combines TRBV7-9 with TRBJ2-1, with D unclear. The CDR3 runs 13 residues. Germline CDR1 reads SEHNR; CDR2 reads FQNEAQ (reference sequence). V was cut by 1 base and J by 5 bases, with 6 bases left in between.

This clonotype was seen once. This chain links TRBV12-3 or TRBV12-4 with TRBJ2-1; TRBD2 matches 9 bases. J was trimmed by 8 bases and V by 8 bases; bases with no gene match: 10. The CDR3 covers 14 residues. Here the CDR3 DNA reads TGTGCCAGCTCAAGTAGCGGGAGCCTCTATGAGCAGTTCTTC. Encoded protein: CASSSSGSLYEQFF.

The chain links TRBV10-3 to TRBJ2-7, with 7 bases fitting TRBD1. The CDR3 contains 15 residues. Looked up from germline, CDR1 is ENHRY and CDR2 is SYGVKD. V lost 0 bases, J lost 6 bases, and 8 bases stayed unmatched. Here the CDR3 reads CAISESRGRLAEQYF. The CDR3 DNA follows: TGTGCCATCAGTGAGTCAAGGGGGCGCTTGGCCGAGCAGTACTTC.

The genes are TRBV6-5 and TRBJ1-5, with a weak D call TRBD1 (6 bases). Germline V gene lookup returns CDR1 MNHEY and CDR2 SVGAGI. The V end was cut by 0 bases, the J end by 4 bases, with 10 bases between. The length of the CDR3 is 15 residues. CDR3: CASSYSWQGNQPQHF. In DNA, the CDR3 is TGTGCCAGCAGTTACTCGTGGCAGGGGAATCAGCCCCAGCATTTT.

The rearrangement links TRBV12-3 or TRBV12-4 to TRBJ1-4; TRBD1 might be the D (6 bases). Trimming pared 0 bases from V and 14 bases from J, leaving 22 bases between. This CDR3 contains 16 residues. CDR3 coding DNA: TGTGCCAGCAGTTTAGCGCTTGGGGGGGGGCCCGTCGGGCTGTTTTTT. Protein: CASSLALGGGPVGLFF.

CDR3 DNA sequence: TGTGCCAGCAGTTCCTCCTCCGGACACAGCAATCAGCCCCAGCATTTT. Its translation: CASSSSSGHSNQPQHF. The chain uses TRBV6-5 and TRBJ1-5, with a weak D call TRBD1 (5 bases). Trimming shortened V by 4 bases and J by 1 base, and 14 bases separated the two germline ends. The CDR3 is made up of 16 amino acids. Germline V gene data show CDR1 as MNHEY and CDR2 as SVGAGI.

This clonotype was picked up one time. This chain connects TRBV5-1 to TRBJ2-3, with 7 bases aligning to TRBD1. Germline V gene lookup returns CDR1 SGHRS and CDR2 YFSETQ. The CDR3 covers 13 residues. The V and J ends lost 7 bases and 2 bases, in that order; junction bases with no gene match: 4. The CDR3 region has the DNA TGCGCCAGCCGGGGACAGTTCACAGATACGCAGTATTTT. Translated: CASRGQFTDTQYF.

Only a few counts were recorded for this clonotype. This chain uses TRBV20-1 with TRBJ2-3, with D unresolved. This CDR3 is 12 amino acids long. The V gene lost 4 bases and the J gene lost 2 bases, with 7 bases spanning the gap. The germline CDR1 and CDR2 sequences are DFQATT and SNEGSKA (reference sequence). CDR3 sequence (DNA): TGCAGTGCTACCGATAACACAGATACGCAGTATTTT. The encoded protein is CSATDNTDTQYF.

This clonotype appeared a few times. The rearrangement uses TRBV29-1 and TRBJ2-1, with 8 nucleotides matching TRBD1. The CDR3 has 13 residues. The V gene's germline CDR1 is SQVTM and CDR2 ANQGSEA. Trimming took 3 bases from V and 4 from J; bases not matched to a gene: 2. CDR3 coding DNA: TGCAGCGTTGACAGGGGGCGATACAATGAGCAGTTCTTC. Translating gives CSVDRGRYNEQFF.

The rearrangement links TRBV7-6 to TRBJ1-2; D might be TRBD1 (6 bases). Germline V CDR1 and CDR2: SGHVS, FNYEAQ. The CDR3 runs 17 residues. The V and J ends lost 1 base and 6 bases respectively, with 21 bases between them. The CDR3 coding sequence is TGTGCCAGCAGCTTAGTTCCGAGTGCCGGGACATCCCATGGCTACACCTTC. Encoded protein: CASSLVPSAGTSHGYTF. Full variable domain (missing parts from reference TRBV7-6 and TRBJ1-2): GAGVSQSPRYKVTKRGQDVALRCDPISGHVSLYWYRQALGQGPEFLTYFNYEAQQDKSGLPNDRFSAERPEGSISTLTIQRTEQRDSAMYRCASSLVPSAGTSHGYTFGSGTRLTVV.

In DNA form, the CDR3 reads TGTGCCAGCAGCCCCCCGACTAGCGGGAGAGCGGCTGGGCAGTTCTTC. Its protein product is CASSPPTSGRAAGQFF. The rearrangement joins TRBV4-2 to TRBJ2-1, with 12 bases aligning to TRBD2. The CDR3 consists of 16 residues. Germline values: CDR1 LGHNA, CDR2 YNFKEQ. Germline trimming cut 4 bases from V and 12 bases from J; bases unmatched to any gene: 13.

This clonotype was observed a few times. The CDR3 DNA reads TGTGCCAGCTCAGGAGACACGAACACTGAAGCTTTCTTT. Protein sequence: CASSGDTNTEAFF. The gene calls are TRBV18 and TRBJ1-1; D gene uncertain. Deletions cut 5 bases from V and 1 base from J, with 8 bases between. The CDR3 has 13 residues. Germline V CDR1 and CDR2: KGHSH, LQKENI.

The rearrangement links TRBV9 to TRBJ2-1; 8 nucleotides match TRBD2. Germline assignment: CDR1 SGDLS and CDR2 YYNGEE. This CDR3 has 16 residues. After removal of 0 bases from V and 7 bases from J, the junction contained 9 bases not matched to a gene. The DNA for the CDR3 is TGTGCCAGCAGCGTAGGGACTAGCTTCTGGGGGAATGAGCAGTTCTTC. This translates into CASSVGTSFWGNEQFF.

This chain joins TRBV2 and TRBJ1-2, with D possibly TRBD1 on 6 matching bases. Germline CDR1 SNHLY, CDR2 FYNNEI. The germline V and J ends were trimmed by 8 bases and 0 bases, with 16 bases remaining between them. The CDR3 length is 15 residues. CDR3 nucleotides: TGTGCCAGCGTCCTCTCTGGGGGCGCTAACTATGGCTACACCTTC. This sequence encodes CASVLSGGANYGYTF.

This clonotype has just a few counts. The rearrangement links TRBV14 to TRBJ2-1; 8 bases line up with TRBD1. The germline gives CDR1 SGHDN, CDR2 FVKESK. CDR3 length: 17 amino acids. J lost 3 bases, V lost 4 bases, and 11 bases had no gene match. CDR3 in amino acids: CASSRNPPGTGYNEQFF. In nucleotides, the CDR3 is TGTGCCAGCAGCCGGAATCCTCCCGGGACAGGCTACAATGAGCAGTTCTTC. Filled out from reference TRBV14 and TRBJ2-1, the complete variable domain reads EAGVTQFPSHSVIEKGQTVTLRCDPISGHDNLYWYRRVMGKEIKFLLHFVKESKQDESGMPNNRFLAERTGGTYSTLKVQPAELEDSGVYFCASSRNPPGTGYNEQFFGPGTRLTVL.